This is a list of T cell receptor beta chains from one sample in a study of control samples from healthy donors and cancer patients. Sequenced by immunoSEQ multiplex PCR; TCRdb stores in-frame clones only, minus some. The data contain tens of thousands of clones, 70% to 90% of them singletons. The sample consisted of PBMCs. Receptors were obtained from a woman aged 55-70 years with lung cancer. Each CDR3 is given with its conserved first and last residue. The D gene is left open where the match is weak. Size is stated for part of the rows, as once, few or many counts, or as a class when the clone is expanded.

V gene	J gene	clone size	D gene	CDR3 DNA	CDR3 protein
TRBV3-1/TRBV3-2	TRBJ1-1	.	TRBD1	TGTGCCAGCAGCCAGACAGGGGGCGTCACTGAAGCTTTCTTT	CASSQTGGVTEAFF
TRBV29-1	TRBJ2-7	.	.	TGCAGCGTTGAACTGTCCGCCCAGGGGTTCGAGCAGTACTTC	CSVELSAQGFEQYF
TRBV9	TRBJ2-7	.	TRBD1	TGTGCCAGCAGCCCTCACAGGGGGCAGGAAGAGCAGTACTTC	CASSPHRGQEEQYF
TRBV3-1/TRBV3-2	TRBJ1-1	.	.	TGTGCCAGCAGTAGGGGACGGAACACTGAAGCTTTCTTT	CASSRGRNTEAFF
TRBV19	TRBJ2-1	few	TRBD1	TGTGCCAGTAGTCTGGGACAGCCCGCCTACAATGAGCAGTTCTTC	CASSLGQPAYNEQFF
TRBV10-3	TRBJ2-1	.	TRBD2	TGTGCCATCAGTGTGGCGGGAGACAATGAGCAGTTCTTC	CAISVAGDNEQFF
TRBV5-1	TRBJ1-3	.	.	TGCGCCAGCAGCTTCAGGGGAGGGACTGGAAACACCATATATTTT	CASSFRGGTGNTIYF
TRBV11-2	TRBJ2-5	.	.	TGTGCCAGCAGCTTAGGTTTTCGGGAGACCCAGTACTTC	CASSLGFRETQYF
TRBV5-1	TRBJ2-7	.	TRBD1	TGCGCCAGCAGCTTGGCTCTGACAGGGGTAACCTACGAGCAGTACTTC	CASSLALTGVTYEQYF
TRBV5-1	TRBJ2-3	.	TRBD2	TGCGCCAGCAGCGCGCTAGCGGGGGGGCCGGTAGATACGCAGTATTTT	CASSALAGGPVDTQYF
TRBV10-1	TRBJ2-2	.	.	TGCGCCAGCAGTGACTGGGCCACCGGGGAGCTGTTTTTT	CASSDWATGELFF
TRBV29-1	TRBJ2-3	.	.	TGCAGCGTTGAAGGTCGAACAGCGCTTGCCGAAGATACGCAGTATTTT	CSVEGRTALAEDTQYF
TRBV6-5	TRBJ2-5	.	.	TGTGCCAGCAGCCCGACTGGGATGCAAGAGACCCAGTACTTC	CASSPTGMQETQYF
TRBV3-1/TRBV3-2	TRBJ2-5	.	.	TGTGCCAGCAGCCAAGGACAACTAGCAGGGGAGACCCAGTACTTC	CASSQGQLAGETQYF
TRBV6-5	TRBJ1-6	.	.	TGTGCCAGCAGTATCCGCCGGGACGGGAATTCACCCCTCCACTTT	CASSIRRDGNSPLHF